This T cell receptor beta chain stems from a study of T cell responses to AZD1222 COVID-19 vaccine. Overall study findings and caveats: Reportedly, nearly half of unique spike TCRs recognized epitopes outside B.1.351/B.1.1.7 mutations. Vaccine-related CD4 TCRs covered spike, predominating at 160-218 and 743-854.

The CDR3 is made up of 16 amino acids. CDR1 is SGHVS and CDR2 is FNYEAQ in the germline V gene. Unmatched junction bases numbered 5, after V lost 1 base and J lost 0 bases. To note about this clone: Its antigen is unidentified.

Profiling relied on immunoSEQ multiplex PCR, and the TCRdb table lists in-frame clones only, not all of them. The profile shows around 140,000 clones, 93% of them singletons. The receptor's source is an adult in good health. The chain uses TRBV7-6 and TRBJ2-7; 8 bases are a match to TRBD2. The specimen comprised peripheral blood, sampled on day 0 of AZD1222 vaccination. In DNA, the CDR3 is TGTGCCAGCAGCTTAGGGGGCGGGAGGAACTCCTACGAGCAGTACTTC. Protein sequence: CASSLGGGRNSYEQYF.